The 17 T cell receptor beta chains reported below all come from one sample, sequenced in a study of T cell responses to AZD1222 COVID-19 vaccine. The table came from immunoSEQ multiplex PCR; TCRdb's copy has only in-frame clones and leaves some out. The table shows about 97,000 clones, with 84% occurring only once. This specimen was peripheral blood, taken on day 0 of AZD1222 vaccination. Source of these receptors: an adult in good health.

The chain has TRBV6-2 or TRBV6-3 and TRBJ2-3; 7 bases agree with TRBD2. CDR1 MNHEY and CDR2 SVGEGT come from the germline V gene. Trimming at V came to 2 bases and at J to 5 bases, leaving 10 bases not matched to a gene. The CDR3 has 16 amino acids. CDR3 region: CASSYGVAGARDTQYF. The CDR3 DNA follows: TGTGCCAGCAGTTACGGCGTGGCGGGAGCCAGAGATACGCAGTATTTT.

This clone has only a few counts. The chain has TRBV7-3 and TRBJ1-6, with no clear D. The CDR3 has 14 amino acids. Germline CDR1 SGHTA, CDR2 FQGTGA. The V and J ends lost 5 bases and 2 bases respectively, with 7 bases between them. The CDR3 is CASSLLAYNSPLHF. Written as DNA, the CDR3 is TGTGCCAGCAGCCTCTTAGCCTATAATTCACCCCTCCACTTT. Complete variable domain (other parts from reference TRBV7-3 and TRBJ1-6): GAGVSQTPSNKVTEKGKYVELRCDPISGHTALYWYRQSLGQGPEFLIYFQGTGAADDSGLPNDRFFAVRPEGSVSTLKIQRTERGDSAVYLCASSLLAYNSPLHFGNGTRLTVT.

The CDR3 here is CAISLLAGPTGELFF. The CDR3, as DNA: TGTGCCATCAGTTTGCTAGCGGGACCCACCGGGGAGCTGTTTTTT. The genes are TRBV10-3 and TRBJ2-2; 9 bases map to TRBD2. The length of the CDR3 is 15 residues. Trimming cost V 5 bases and J 4 bases; bases outside gene matches: 5. Germline values: CDR1 ENHRY, CDR2 SYGVKD.

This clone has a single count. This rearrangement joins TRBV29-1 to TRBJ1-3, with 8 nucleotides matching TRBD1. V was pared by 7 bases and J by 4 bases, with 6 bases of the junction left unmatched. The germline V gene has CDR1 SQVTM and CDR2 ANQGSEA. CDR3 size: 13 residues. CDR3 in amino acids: CSATGDLGNTIYF. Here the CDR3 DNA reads TGCAGCGCGACAGGGGATTTGGGAAACACCATATATTTT.

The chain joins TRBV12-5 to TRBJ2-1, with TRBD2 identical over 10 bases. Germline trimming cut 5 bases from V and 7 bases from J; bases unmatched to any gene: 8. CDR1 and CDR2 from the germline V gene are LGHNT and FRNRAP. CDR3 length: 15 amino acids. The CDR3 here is CASGHGLAASNEQFF. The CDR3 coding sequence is TGTGCTAGTGGTCATGGACTAGCGGCCAGTAATGAGCAGTTCTTC.

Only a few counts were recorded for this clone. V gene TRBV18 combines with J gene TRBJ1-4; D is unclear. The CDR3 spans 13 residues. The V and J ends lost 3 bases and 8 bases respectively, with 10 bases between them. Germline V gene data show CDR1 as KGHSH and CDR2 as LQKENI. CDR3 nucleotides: TGTGCCAGCTCACCTTATAATAGCGAAAAACTGTTTTTT. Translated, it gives CASSPYNSEKLFF.

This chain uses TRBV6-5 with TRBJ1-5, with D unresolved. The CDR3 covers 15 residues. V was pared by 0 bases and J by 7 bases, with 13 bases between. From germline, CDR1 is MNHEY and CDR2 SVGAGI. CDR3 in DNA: TGTGCCAGCAGTTACTCTGGAGATTCGGGGCAGCCCCAGCATTTT. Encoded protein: CASSYSGDSGQPQHF.

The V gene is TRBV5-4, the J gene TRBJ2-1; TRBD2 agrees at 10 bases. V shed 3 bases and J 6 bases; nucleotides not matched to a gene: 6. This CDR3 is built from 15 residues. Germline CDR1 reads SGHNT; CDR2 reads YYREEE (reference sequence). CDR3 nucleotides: TGTGCCAGCAGCTCCGGGACTAGCGTTAGCAATGAGCAGTTCTTC. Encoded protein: CASSSGTSVSNEQFF.

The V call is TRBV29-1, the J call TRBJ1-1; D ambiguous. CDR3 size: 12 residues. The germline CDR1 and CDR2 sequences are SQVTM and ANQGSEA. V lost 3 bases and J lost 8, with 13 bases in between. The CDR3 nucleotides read TGCAGCGTTGAGGTCAGTTTCGGAGAAGCTTTCTTT. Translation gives CSVEVSFGEAFF.

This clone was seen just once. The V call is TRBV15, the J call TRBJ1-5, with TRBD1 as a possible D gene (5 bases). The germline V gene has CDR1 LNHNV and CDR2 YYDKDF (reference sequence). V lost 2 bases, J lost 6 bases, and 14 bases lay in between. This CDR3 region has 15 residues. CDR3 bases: TGTGCCACCAGCAGACCTCTGGGGGGGGTTCAGCCCCAGCATTTT. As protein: CATSRPLGGVQPQHF.

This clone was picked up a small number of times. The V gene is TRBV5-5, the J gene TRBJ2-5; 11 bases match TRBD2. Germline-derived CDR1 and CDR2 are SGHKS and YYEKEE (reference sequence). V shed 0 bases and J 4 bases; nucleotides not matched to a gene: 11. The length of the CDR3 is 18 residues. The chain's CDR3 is CASSLALDSGRARETQYF. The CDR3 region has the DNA TGTGCCAGCAGCTTGGCCTTGGATAGCGGGAGGGCCCGAGAGACCCAGTACTTC.

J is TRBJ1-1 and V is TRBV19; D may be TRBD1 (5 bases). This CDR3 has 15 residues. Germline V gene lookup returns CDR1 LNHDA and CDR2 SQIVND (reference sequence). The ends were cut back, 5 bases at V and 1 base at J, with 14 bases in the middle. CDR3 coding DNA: TGTGCCAGTAGTTGGGGCCCACGCGGGAACACTGAAGCTTTCTTT. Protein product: CASSWGPRGNTEAFF.

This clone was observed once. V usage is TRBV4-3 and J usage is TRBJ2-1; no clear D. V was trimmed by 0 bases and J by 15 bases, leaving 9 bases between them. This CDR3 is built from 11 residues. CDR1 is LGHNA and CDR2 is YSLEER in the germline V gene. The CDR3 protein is CASSQEARLFF. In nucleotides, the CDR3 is TGCGCCAGCAGCCAAGAAGCCCGGTTGTTCTTC.

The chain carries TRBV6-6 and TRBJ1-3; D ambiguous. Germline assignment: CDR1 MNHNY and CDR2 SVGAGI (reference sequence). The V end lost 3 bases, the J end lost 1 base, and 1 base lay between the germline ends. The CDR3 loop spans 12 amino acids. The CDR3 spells CASSYSGNTIYF. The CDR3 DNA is TGTGCCAGCAGTTATTCTGGAAACACCATATATTTT.

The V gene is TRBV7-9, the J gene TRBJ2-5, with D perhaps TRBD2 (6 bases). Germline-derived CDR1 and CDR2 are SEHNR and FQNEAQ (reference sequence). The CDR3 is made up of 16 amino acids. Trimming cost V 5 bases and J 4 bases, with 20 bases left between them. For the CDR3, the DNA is TGTGCCAGCAGCCCCCTGGGATCAGCCGGGGGAGAGACCCAGTACTTC. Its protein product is CASSPLGSAGGETQYF.

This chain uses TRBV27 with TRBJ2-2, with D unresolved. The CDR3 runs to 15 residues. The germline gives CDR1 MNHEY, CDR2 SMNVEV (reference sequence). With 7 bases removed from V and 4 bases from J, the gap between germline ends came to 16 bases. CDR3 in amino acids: CASTLRGGFTGELFF. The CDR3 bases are TGTGCCAGCACCCTACGAGGCGGTTTCACCGGGGAGCTGTTTTTT.

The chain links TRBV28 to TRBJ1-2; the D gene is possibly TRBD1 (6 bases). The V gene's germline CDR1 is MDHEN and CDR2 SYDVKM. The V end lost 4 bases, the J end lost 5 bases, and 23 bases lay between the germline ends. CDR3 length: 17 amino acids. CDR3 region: CASSSAGAKTFGYGYTF. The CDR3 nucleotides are TGTGCCAGCAGTTCTGCAGGGGCAAAAACCTTTGGGTATGGCTACACCTTC.